This paragraph covers one T cell receptor beta chain sequence. Its antigen is still unknown. Base qualities are not provided; no much larger clone lies one nucleotide away. This sample was included in a study of cytomegalovirus exposure and HLA in healthy donors (dated by TCRdb to 2017 to 2019). Background for the entire study: An earlier analysis of some 600 of the donors reported over 250 Gb of sequence data and 95 million to 140 million unique TCR beta sequences obtained from roughly 170 million T cells. An early release covering 500 to 750 HLA-typed donors comprised about 300 gigabases of sequencing data and 85 million to 100 million unique TCR sequences. The genetic ancestry cluster associated with self-reported Caucasian donors included about 81% of the 398 genotyped donors. The study aimed to test whether signatures of past pathogen exposure could be identified by cataloging public T cell receptors. The T cell repertoires of 666 subjects were profiled by immunosequencing and related to cytomegalovirus serostatus. Besides the first cohort of around 700 subjects, a separate validation cohort made up of over 100 different subjects was used. To predict cytomegalovirus infection status, the study combined high-throughput TCR immunosequencing, statistical association of individual TCRs with disease status, and machine learning. A later analysis re-examined previously published TCR beta repertoires from just over 650 donors and added high-resolution HLA genotyping to investigate patterns of TCR occurrence. The later analysis used no new phenotypic data to find candidate immune exposures, relying instead on TCR beta sequences and their occurrence across donors. In an earlier analysis of about 590 of the donors, high-throughput TCR beta sequencing was used to judge whether each TCR beta V gene segment behaved as functional or pseudogenic. Donor age, sex, ethnicity and CMV serostatus were compiled alongside the repertoire data. In a later genetic analysis, genome-wide SNP genotypes for about three fifths of the 666 donors were used, and that subset was treated as a discovery cohort. All discovery cohort repertoires had been generated using a single sequencing platform. HLA typing included class I and class II loci at four-digit resolution. The number of donors typed differed by locus, with about 629-630 for A, B, C, DRB1 and DQB1, around 560 for DQA1, 600 to 610 for DPA1, and approximately 470 for DPB1. Because of strong linkage in the cohort, roughly five DR-DQ haplotypes were treated as single units for association and clustering. On average, roughly 200,000 unique TCR beta nucleotide sequences were sequenced per donor among fewer than 500 genotyped donors of the cohort, with roughly 18% of those sequences being non-productive.

The cohort was made up of 666 healthy bone marrow donors. At the time of sampling, all cohort members were nominally healthy, though unrecorded immune exposures were likely present. The donor was CMV seronegative and was included in the group of a few hundred seronegative cohort members. Each donor provided a peripheral blood sample, and peripheral blood mononuclear cells were used for TCR beta sequencing. Genomic DNA extraction from the blood cell samples was performed with the Qiagen DNeasy Blood Extraction Kit. After removal of 0 bases from V and 8 bases from J, the junction retains 3 bases not matched to a gene. The CDR1 and CDR2 encoded by the germline V gene are SGDLS and YYNGEE. The CDR3 numbers 13 residues from cysteine through phenylalanine. Left in the record is the CDR3 DNA by itself, 39 bases read in frame from the first base. Broader findings and caveats from the paper: Presence/absence analyses assumed roughly uniform sequencing depth across donors, an assumption that may not hold. According to a later genetic analysis, donors in an Asian-associated ancestry cluster had fewer N-insertions in productive TCRs than the approximately 630-donor mean. According to the authors, the approach could potentially be generalized to other disease states and immunological phenotypes. When HLA alleles, especially DR and DQ, strongly co-occurred, attributing TCR associations to individual alleles was difficult. A later analysis found that most CMV-associated TCR beta chains appeared HLA-restricted, with HLA associations seemingly driven largely by CMV exposure. CMV serostatus was the only immune exposure information available for the cohort. Correlated functional status among segregating V segments might be attributable to linkage disequilibrium, but an unknown experimental factor could not be ruled out. At a false discovery rate of 0.05, a later analysis linked some 17,000 TCR beta sequences to specific HLA alleles. In a later analysis, several top co-occurrence clusters were reported to appear linked to parvovirus B19, influenza, CMV and Epstein-Barr virus. The sequencing pipeline was judged likely to have produced a cluster of highly shared sequence variants as a technical artifact. A later analysis found that TCR association rates varied across HLA loci, with DRB1 alleles showing the most associated TCRs and HLA-C alleles the fewest. In a later analysis, HLA-associated TCR beta chains were found to be more clonally expanded and to have lower generation probabilities than equally common non-associated chains. A further reported finding was that TCR beta sequences accurately predicted the HLA-A and HLA-B alleles for most subjects in the first cohort. Only TCR beta chains were sequenced in this cohort, and the absence of alpha or paired-chain data limited detectable features. Because counts were too low, about 18 rarely observed V segments, including chromosome 9 orphons, were left out of the earlier analysis of approximately 580 of the donors. The study gave a list of 150 to 200 TCR beta chains associated with cytomegalovirus. An association between a missense DCLRE1C variant and V-gene and J-gene trimming of TCR beta chains was found in a later genetic analysis and replicated in an independent cohort. An earlier analysis of approximately 590 of the donors showed that most TCR beta V segments appeared in productive rearrangements either about 87% or about 30% of the time, which broadly matched IMGT annotations. Across donors, most TCR sequences were observed very rarely, whereas some public TCRs were present in many individuals. Because HLA typing was unavailable for some donors at each locus, only the typed subset was used in association tests. Some IMGT-functional V segments, including TRBV6-2 and TRBV6-3, could not be distinguished by the 87-base-pair reads and were therefore excluded. In both the original and validation cohorts, the classifier was reported to diagnose cytomegalovirus status with high specificity and sensitivity. A few of the identified cytomegalovirus-associated TCR beta chains were confirmed in vitro to be specific for cytomegalovirus antigens.

The library relied on the immunoSEQ multiplex PCR assay. For the multiplex PCR, a mixture combining 60 forward primers for TCR Vbeta segments and 13 reverse primers for TCR Jbeta segments was used. The CDR3 region of rearranged TCR beta genes was amplified from genomic DNA by a multiplex PCR assay. On the Illumina HiSeq System, the amplified TCR beta libraries were sequenced as 87-base-pair reads. Per the source publication's procedure: A later analysis tallied 70 million to 100 million unique TCR beta chains across the approximately 670 repertoires, and approximately 11 million of those chains were shared by two or more donors. Raw reads were error-corrected and collapsed into unique sequences by a nearest-neighbor algorithm in which closely related sequences were merged to remove PCR and sequencing errors. CDR3 sequences were aligned to IMGT reference sequences to assign V, D and J gene segments. For a sequence to be retained, a match of at least six nucleotides to both a V gene segment and a J gene segment was required. Rearrangements were classified as productive when the CDR3 lacked stop codons and remained in frame with V and J, and all other rearrangements were classified as non-productive. CDR3 was defined according to IMGT convention as the region running from the second conserved V-encoded cysteine to the conserved J-encoded phenylalanine. The earlier analysis of 500 to 600 of the donors excluded sequences that lacked an unambiguous match to a single V gene segment. An earlier analysis of just under 600 of the donors called V segments functional above 56.7% productive rearrangements and segregating when the between-donor standard deviation exceeded 5%. A statistical classification framework was built for diagnosing cytomegalovirus status from the catalog of TCR beta chain sequences. A later analysis assigned V and J genes by comparing TCR nucleotide sequences with IMGT/GENE-DB human TR gene sequences. In a later analysis, CDR3 sequences and most-parsimonious VDJ recombination scenarios were assigned using the TCRdist pipeline. In a later analysis, each TCR beta chain was defined by its CDR3 amino acid sequence together with its V-gene family, and reads lacking a unique V-gene family were excluded. A later analysis removed over 500 highly shared, low-generation-probability nucleotide sequences to deal with suspected cross-contamination and a sequencing artifact. A later analysis calculated a clonal expansion index for each public chain from normalized within-repertoire ranks of inferred template counts. In a later analysis, generation probabilities were computed with a VDJ recombination model fitted to out-of-frame rearrangements, and the resulting probabilities were checked against IGoR. In a later analysis, hypergeometric tests were used to score TCR-TCR, TCR-HLA and TCR-CMV co-occurrence, with a repertoire-size bias correction applied to TCR pairs. To estimate false discovery rates, a later analysis permuted the HLA or CMV assignments 20 times. In a later analysis, co-occurring TCRs were grouped with DBSCAN, and TCRdist sequence similarity was added when clustering was performed within HLA-allele-positive subsets. Repertoires with fewer than 30,000 or more than 120,000 public chains, plus five repertoires with anomalous nucleotide sharing, were excluded from co-occurrence clustering. Held by TCRdb, this immuneACCESS table contains in-frame sequences only and omits some clones. Under half of the omission traces to an unresolved V gene where checked; the cause of the rest is unknown. The V and J calls and the clone size are those of that table, but D and trimming were determined from the DNA. Within this sample are approximately 190,000 clones, with 81% of them counted one time only. Of the sample, 3.8% falls within the top ten clones.

The rearranged chain carries TRBV9 and TRBJ1-2, with TRBD1 matching 8 junction bases. Sequences were obtained from PBMCs. The sequence was obtained from a man aged 45 to 65 in good health and CMV-seronegative. The DNA is TGTGCCAGCAGCGTAGTAACAGGGGGAGGCTACACCTTC. Its protein product is CASSVVTGGGYTF.